These 3 T cell receptor beta chains came from one sample sequenced in a study of cytomegalovirus exposure and HLA in healthy donors. PCR employed 60 Vbeta and 13 Jbeta primers. TCRdb's table, derived via immunoSEQ multiplex PCR, lists solely in-frame clones and lacks some. The table records approximately 93,000 clones, about four fifths of them present only once. Sequenced: PBMCs. The origin of the receptors is a woman aged 40 to 50 in good health and CMV-seronegative.

The genes are TRBV5-1 and TRBJ1-2; TRBD1 might be the D (5 bases). The ends were cut back, 0 bases at V and 2 bases at J, with 11 bases in the middle. The CDR3 contains 15 residues. The V gene's germline CDR1 is SGHRS and CDR2 YFSETQ. The CDR3 loop reads CASSLVDNLNYGYTF. DNA for the CDR3: TGCGCCAGCAGCTTGGTGGACAACTTAAACTATGGCTACACCTTC.

The chain employs TRBV7-9 and TRBJ2-7; D perhaps matches TRBD1 (5 bases). Germline V gene sequence: CDR1 SEHNR, CDR2 FQNEAQ (reference sequence). V lost 3 bases to trimming and J lost 7 bases, with 16 bases between them. This CDR3 spans 14 amino acids. CDR3 amino acids: CASSLLTELGEQYF. In nucleotides, the CDR3 is TGTGCCAGCAGCTTGTTGACAGAATTGGGGGAGCAGTACTTC.

The rearrangement links TRBV7-6 to TRBJ2-7, with TRBD2 matching over 13 bases. The CDR3 runs 18 residues. V shed 3 bases, J shed 0 bases, and the junction held 8 bases outside the gene matches. Germline V gene data show CDR1 as SGHVS and CDR2 as FNYEAQ. The CDR3: CASSFRLAGGRSSYEQYF. The CDR3 DNA reads as TGTGCCAGCAGCTTTCGACTAGCGGGGGGCCGGAGCTCCTACGAGCAGTACTTC.